The 32 T cell receptor beta chains below were found in one sample sequenced in a study of blood T cells in healthy people across ages. The authors ran a second PCR of about 7 to 12 cycles using a sample-barcoded 5' primer and a J-beta primer mix. TCRdb redid the calling of the 5' RACE reads with MiXCR, one entry per CDR3 protein. Of some 370,000 distinct CDR3 sequences listed, more than 45% are singletons. The specimen was blood. The receptors were gathered from a man aged 60-69 years in good health.

V and J are TRBV15 and TRBJ2-7; D is unresolved. The CDR3 spans 14 residues. Germline V lookup: CDR1 LNHNV, CDR2 YYDKDF (reference sequence). Trimming shortened V by 0 bases and J by 1 base, and 7 bases separated the two germline ends. The CDR3 loop is CATSRDRISYEQYF. The CDR3 DNA is TGTGCCACCAGCAGAGATCGGATTTCCTACGAGCAGTACTTC.

This clonotype has only a few counts. The chain recombines TRBV27 with TRBJ1-1, with 7 bases aligning to TRBD1. Germline V gene sequence: CDR1 MNHEY, CDR2 SMNVEV (reference sequence). V shed 2 bases and J 7 bases; nucleotides not matched to a gene: 4. This CDR3 region has 13 residues. CDR3 loop: CASSLRQGIEAFF. CDR3 nucleotides: TGTGCCAGCAGTTTAAGACAGGGAATTGAAGCTTTCTTT.

The count of this clonotype is one. The chain combines TRBV20-1 with TRBJ2-5; 10 bases are shared with TRBD2. This CDR3 is 16 amino acids long. With V trimmed by 4 bases and J by 11 bases, 19 bases remained unmatched. CDR1 and CDR2 from the germline V gene are DFQATT and SNEGSKA (reference sequence). The CDR3: CSANVLRLAGVNEQYF. CDR3 sequence (DNA): TGCAGTGCTAACGTGTTAAGGCTAGCGGGAGTAAACGAACAGTACTTC.

The rearrangement joins TRBV6-5 to TRBJ1-6, with D possibly TRBD1 on 6 matching bases. The CDR3 extends over 18 amino acids. Per the germline V gene, CDR1 is MNHEY and CDR2 is SVGAGI. The V end was cut by 0 bases, the J end by 10 bases, with 22 bases between. The CDR3 loop reads CASSYSPVEAGEISPLHF. CDR3 DNA: TGTGCCAGCAGTTACTCCCCGGTTGAGGCAGGGGAGATATCACCCCTCCACTTT.

A few counts support this clonotype. This chain uses TRBV7-6 with TRBJ2-3, with 8 bases identical to TRBD1. With V trimmed by 0 bases and J by 3 bases, 2 bases remained unmatched. The germline V gene encodes CDR1 SGHVS and CDR2 FNYEAQ. The CDR3 has 15 amino acids. The CDR3, as DNA: TGTGCCAGCAGCTTAGCTGACAGGGGTACAGATACGCAGTATTTT. Encoded protein: CASSLADRGTDTQYF. Full variable domain (missing parts from reference TRBV7-6 and TRBJ2-3): GAGVSQSPRYKVTKRGQDVALRCDPISGHVSLYWYRQALGQGPEFLTYFNYEAQQDKSGLPNDRFSAERPEGSISTLTIQRTEQRDSAMYRCASSLADRGTDTQYFGPGTRLTVL.

This clonotype was detected a few times. The chain joins TRBV5-6 to TRBJ1-2; 8 positions match TRBD1. Germline assignment: CDR1 SGHDT and CDR2 YYEEEE. This CDR3 has 17 residues. V shed 0 bases, J shed 3 bases, and the junction held 10 bases outside the gene matches. CDR3: CASSLAHETGVHYGYTF. The CDR3 nucleotides read TGTGCCAGCAGCTTGGCCCATGAGACAGGGGTTCACTATGGCTACACCTTC.

This clonotype was detected many times. V is TRBV7-2 and J is TRBJ1-5, with D uncertain. This CDR3 spans 13 amino acids. Trimming stripped 1 base from V and 4 bases from J, with 5 bases between. Per germline, CDR1 SGHTA and CDR2 FQGNSA. The CDR3 sequence: CASSLGRNQPQHF. CDR3 nucleotide sequence: TGTGCCAGCAGCTTAGGCCGAAATCAGCCCCAGCATTTT.

Here the CDR3 DNA reads TGTGCCAGTAGTGTGAACACCGGGGGAACCTACGAGCAGTACTTC. This gives the protein CASSVNTGGTYEQYF. The rearrangement uses TRBV19 and TRBJ2-7; possibly TRBD2 for D (6 bases). The CDR3 spans 15 residues. The germline V gene has CDR1 LNHDA and CDR2 SQIVND (reference sequence). Trimming pared 5 bases from V and 2 bases from J, leaving 16 bases between.

The V gene is TRBV18, the J gene TRBJ2-3; 10 nucleotides agree with TRBD1. Germline V CDR1 and CDR2: KGHSH, LQKENI. After removal of 3 bases from V and 5 bases from J, the junction contained 8 bases not matched to a gene. The CDR3 runs 16 residues. The CDR3 DNA sequence: TGTGCCAGCTCACCCCAGCCGGGACAGGGGCTAGATACGCAGTATTTT. Protein sequence: CASSPQPGQGLDTQYF.

The V gene is TRBV6-6, the J gene TRBJ1-2; the D is unclear. V was clipped by 11 bases and J by 0 bases, with 22 bases between them. Germline values: CDR1 MNHNY, CDR2 SVGAGI (reference sequence). This CDR3 comprises 16 residues. CDR3 coding DNA: TGTGCCGGTACCCCCACATCTAGGGCCACTAACTATGGCTACACCTTC. This codes for CAGTPTSRATNYGYTF.

The CDR3 protein is CASSFGTGPSGANVLTF. CDR3 DNA sequence: TGTGCCAGCAGTTTCGGGACAGGGCCCTCTGGGGCCAACGTCCTGACTTTC. The gene calls are TRBV27 and TRBJ2-6; 9 bases agree with TRBD1. This CDR3 has 17 amino acids. CDR1 and CDR2 from the germline V gene are MNHEY and SMNVEV (reference sequence). After removal of 3 bases from V and 0 bases from J, the junction contained 3 bases not matched to a gene.

V is TRBV6-6 and J is TRBJ1-1; D possibly corresponds to TRBD1 (6 bases). The CDR3 contains 14 residues. The germline V and J ends were trimmed by 6 bases and 1 base, with 12 bases remaining between them. Germline V gene sequence: CDR1 MNHNY, CDR2 SVGAGI (reference sequence). CDR3 DNA: TGTGCCAGCAGGGCGACAGGTACGAACACTGAAGCTTTCTTT. Its translation is CASRATGTNTEAFF.

This clonotype was observed a few times. The chain couples TRBV11-1 to TRBJ2-1, with TRBD1 matching over 11 bases. Trimming took 4 bases from V and 8 from J; bases not matched to a gene: 10. Germline lookup yields CDR1 SGHAT and CDR2 FQDESV (reference sequence). The CDR3 has 16 amino acids. The CDR3 reads CASSSPGQGAWDEQFF. CDR3 in DNA: TGTGCCAGCAGCTCTCCCGGACAGGGGGCTTGGGATGAGCAGTTCTTC.

The V gene is TRBV12-3 or TRBV12-4, the J gene TRBJ1-2; D unresolved. V lost 7 bases, J lost 4 bases, and 19 bases lay in between. The CDR3 is 15 residues long. The CDR3 DNA reads TGTGCCAGCACCTGGGTGGGTACACCGTTCTATGGCTACACCTTC. Protein: CASTWVGTPFYGYTF.

This clonotype was seen many times. The chain is built from TRBV20-1 and TRBJ2-1; D remains ambiguous. CDR1 and CDR2 from the germline V gene are DFQATT and SNEGSKA (reference sequence). The ends were cut back, 2 bases at V and 4 bases at J, with 15 bases in the middle. The CDR3 covers 15 residues. CDR3 nucleotides: TGCAGTGCTAGACCGATACCGGGTCGGTACAATGAGCAGTTCTTC. This codes for CSARPIPGRYNEQFF.

The chain couples TRBV12-3 or TRBV12-4 to TRBJ1-5; D unresolved. The CDR3 totals 14 residues. Trimming pared 2 bases from V and 4 bases from J, leaving 9 bases between. As DNA, the CDR3 is TGTGCCAGCAGTTTAAGGCAGGCTAATCAGCCCCAGCATTTT. Encoded protein: CASSLRQANQPQHF.

The sample holds a few counts of this clonotype. The chain has TRBV12-3 or TRBV12-4 and TRBJ1-5; D is uncertain. CDR3 length: 14 amino acids. V gave up 3 bases and J gave up 4 bases, with 10 bases separating them. The CDR3: CASSLSGPNQPQHF. CDR3 coding DNA: TGTGCCAGCAGTTTGTCTGGGCCTAATCAGCCCCAGCATTTT.

This clonotype was picked up many times. The chain has TRBV20-1 and TRBJ2-4, with a tentative D call TRBD2 (5 bases). The V end was cut by 4 bases, the J end by 1 base, with 8 bases between. The CDR3 length is 13 residues. CDR1 and CDR2 (germline): DFQATT, SNEGSKA (reference sequence). This CDR3 is CSATRGAKNIQYF. Here the CDR3 DNA reads TGCAGTGCTACGAGAGGGGCCAAAAACATTCAGTACTTC.

The rearrangement links TRBV7-2 to TRBJ1-2, with a weak D call TRBD1 (5 bases). V gave up 6 bases and J gave up 4 bases, with 18 bases separating them. Germline V lookup: CDR1 SGHTA, CDR2 FQGNSA. The CDR3 consists of 15 residues. The CDR3 DNA sequence: TGTGCCAGCAGGCCGGAAGGGGTCCAGAGCTATGGCTACACCTTC. Residues: CASRPEGVQSYGYTF.

At least ten counts were recorded for this clonotype. This sequence joins TRBV12-3 or TRBV12-4 and TRBJ2-4; 10 bases match TRBD2. The CDR3 covers 15 residues. V lost 4 bases, J lost 9 bases, and 9 bases stayed unmatched. DNA of the CDR3: TGTGCCAGCAGTTGGGCTAGCGGGAGAGGGGGCATTCAGTACTTC. It translates to CASSWASGRGGIQYF.

The chain joins TRBV30 to TRBJ1-6; D unresolved. From germline, CDR1 is GTSNPN and CDR2 SVGIG (reference sequence). This CDR3 spans 14 amino acids. V lost 1 base and J 7 bases, leaving 11 bases between the germline ends. In DNA, the CDR3 is TGTGCCTGGAGTGCGGTGGACGGGAATTCACCCCTCCACTTT. Its translation is CAWSAVDGNSPLHF.

The gene calls are TRBV4-2 and TRBJ2-4; tentatively, D is TRBD2 (5 bases). Judging by the DNA end, TRBJ2-7 fits better; the J call may be wrong. The germline CDR1 and CDR2 sequences are LGHNA and YNFKEQ. The CDR3 consists of 13 residues. This CDR3 reads CASSQGMDSEQYF. CDR3 in DNA: TGTGCCAGCAGCCAAGGCATGGACTCCGAGCAGTACTTC.

The chain couples TRBV20-1 to TRBJ2-2, with unresolved D. Trimming pared 1 base from V and 6 bases from J, leaving 3 bases between. The germline V gene has CDR1 DFQATT and CDR2 SNEGSKA (reference sequence). The CDR3 is 11 residues long. The CDR3, as DNA: TGCAGTGCTAGAGCTTCCGGGGAGCTGTTTTTT. Translation: CSARASGELFF.

J is TRBJ2-3 and V is TRBV12-3 or TRBV12-4, with 12 bases lining up with TRBD2. V dropped 6 bases and J dropped 5; count of bases not matched to a gene: 9. There are 16 residues in the CDR3. CDR3: CASRQQGLAGRDTQYF. The CDR3 DNA follows: TGTGCCAGCAGACAACAAGGACTAGCGGGAAGAGATACGCAGTATTTT.

This clonotype was recorded a few times. J is TRBJ1-5 and V is TRBV20-1, with D hard to call. The CDR3 is made up of 13 amino acids. Trimming took 2 bases from V and 4 from J, leaving 9 bases between them. Germline CDR1 reads DFQATT; CDR2 reads SNEGSKA (reference sequence). For the CDR3, the DNA is TGCAGTGCTAGATTTGGCAGTAATCAGCCCCAGCATTTT. Its protein is CSARFGSNQPQHF.

The chain uses TRBV28 and TRBJ2-1; tentatively, D is TRBD1 or TRBD2 (7 bases each). The CDR3 spans 15 residues. Trimming left V 6 bases short and J 5 bases short, with 17 bases between. The germline V gene encodes CDR1 MDHEN and CDR2 SYDVKM. In DNA, the CDR3 is TGTGCCAGCAGCTCACAGGGGAGGGGAAACAATGAGCAGTTCTTC. Translating gives CASSSQGRGNNEQFF.

The chain combines TRBV20-1 with TRBJ1-4; D is perhaps TRBD1 (5 bases). The CDR3 is 15 amino acids. Germline V gene lookup returns CDR1 DFQATT and CDR2 SNEGSKA (reference sequence). Trimming removed 1 base at V and 8 bases at J, with 17 bases between. The CDR3 reads CSARGDREIREKLFF. The CDR3 nucleotides read TGCAGTGCTAGAGGGGACCGGGAGATAAGGGAAAAACTGTTTTTT.

The gene calls are TRBV2 and TRBJ2-3; no clear D gene. V lost 6 bases to trimming and J lost 0 bases, with 16 bases between them. Germline lookup yields CDR1 SNHLY and CDR2 FYNNEI. The CDR3 extends over 16 amino acids. CDR3 sequence reads: CASSAGSGASTDTQYF. The CDR3 DNA reads TGTGCCAGCAGCGCAGGTAGTGGAGCGAGCACAGATACGCAGTATTTT.

The rearrangement joins TRBV28 to TRBJ2-5, with D uncertain. The CDR3 totals 12 residues. The germline CDR1 and CDR2 sequences are MDHEN and SYDVKM. With 7 bases removed from V and 7 bases from J, the gap between germline ends came to 13 bases. CDR3 residues: CASNLELGTQYF. The DNA of the CDR3 is TGTGCCAGCAATCTGGAACTGGGGACCCAGTACTTC.

The rearrangement joins TRBV5-1 to TRBJ1-6; a possible D gene is TRBD1 (6 bases). The CDR3 sequence is 15 residues long. Germline-derived CDR1 and CDR2 are SGHRS and YFSETQ. Trimming removed 0 bases at V and 8 bases at J, with 12 bases between. CDR3 loop: CASSLEDSRYSPLHF. CDR3 in DNA: TGCGCCAGCAGCTTGGAGGACAGCCGGTATTCACCCCTCCACTTT. Combining the CDR3 with reference TRBV5-1 and TRBJ1-6 gives the whole variable domain KAGVTQTPRYLIKTRGQQVTLSCSPISGHRSVSWYQQTPGQGLQFLFEYFSETQRNKGNFPGRFSGRQFSNSRSEMNVSTLELGDSALYLCASSLEDSRYSPLHFGNGTRLTVT.

This clonotype was observed many times. V usage is TRBV7-2 and J usage is TRBJ2-5, with D possibly matching TRBD2 (6 bases). The V end lost 6 bases, the J end lost 1 base, and 12 bases lay between the germline ends. CDR1 is SGHTA and CDR2 is FQGNSA in the germline V gene. This CDR3 is built from 14 residues. CDR3 sequence reads: CASRRGMLQETQYF. In nucleotides, the CDR3 is TGTGCCAGCAGGCGCGGGATGCTCCAAGAGACCCAGTACTTC.

V is TRBV7-8 and J is TRBJ2-4, with D perhaps matching TRBD2 (7 bases). The DNA end is more similar to TRBJ2-5, so the J call may be wrong. CDR3 length equals 16 residues. Germline CDR1 reads SGHVS; CDR2 reads FQNEAQ. The CDR3 bases are TGTGCCGGCACCACCGGGAGGAGGGGGGGTAGGGAGACCCAGTACTTC. This codes for CAGTTGRRGGRETQYF.